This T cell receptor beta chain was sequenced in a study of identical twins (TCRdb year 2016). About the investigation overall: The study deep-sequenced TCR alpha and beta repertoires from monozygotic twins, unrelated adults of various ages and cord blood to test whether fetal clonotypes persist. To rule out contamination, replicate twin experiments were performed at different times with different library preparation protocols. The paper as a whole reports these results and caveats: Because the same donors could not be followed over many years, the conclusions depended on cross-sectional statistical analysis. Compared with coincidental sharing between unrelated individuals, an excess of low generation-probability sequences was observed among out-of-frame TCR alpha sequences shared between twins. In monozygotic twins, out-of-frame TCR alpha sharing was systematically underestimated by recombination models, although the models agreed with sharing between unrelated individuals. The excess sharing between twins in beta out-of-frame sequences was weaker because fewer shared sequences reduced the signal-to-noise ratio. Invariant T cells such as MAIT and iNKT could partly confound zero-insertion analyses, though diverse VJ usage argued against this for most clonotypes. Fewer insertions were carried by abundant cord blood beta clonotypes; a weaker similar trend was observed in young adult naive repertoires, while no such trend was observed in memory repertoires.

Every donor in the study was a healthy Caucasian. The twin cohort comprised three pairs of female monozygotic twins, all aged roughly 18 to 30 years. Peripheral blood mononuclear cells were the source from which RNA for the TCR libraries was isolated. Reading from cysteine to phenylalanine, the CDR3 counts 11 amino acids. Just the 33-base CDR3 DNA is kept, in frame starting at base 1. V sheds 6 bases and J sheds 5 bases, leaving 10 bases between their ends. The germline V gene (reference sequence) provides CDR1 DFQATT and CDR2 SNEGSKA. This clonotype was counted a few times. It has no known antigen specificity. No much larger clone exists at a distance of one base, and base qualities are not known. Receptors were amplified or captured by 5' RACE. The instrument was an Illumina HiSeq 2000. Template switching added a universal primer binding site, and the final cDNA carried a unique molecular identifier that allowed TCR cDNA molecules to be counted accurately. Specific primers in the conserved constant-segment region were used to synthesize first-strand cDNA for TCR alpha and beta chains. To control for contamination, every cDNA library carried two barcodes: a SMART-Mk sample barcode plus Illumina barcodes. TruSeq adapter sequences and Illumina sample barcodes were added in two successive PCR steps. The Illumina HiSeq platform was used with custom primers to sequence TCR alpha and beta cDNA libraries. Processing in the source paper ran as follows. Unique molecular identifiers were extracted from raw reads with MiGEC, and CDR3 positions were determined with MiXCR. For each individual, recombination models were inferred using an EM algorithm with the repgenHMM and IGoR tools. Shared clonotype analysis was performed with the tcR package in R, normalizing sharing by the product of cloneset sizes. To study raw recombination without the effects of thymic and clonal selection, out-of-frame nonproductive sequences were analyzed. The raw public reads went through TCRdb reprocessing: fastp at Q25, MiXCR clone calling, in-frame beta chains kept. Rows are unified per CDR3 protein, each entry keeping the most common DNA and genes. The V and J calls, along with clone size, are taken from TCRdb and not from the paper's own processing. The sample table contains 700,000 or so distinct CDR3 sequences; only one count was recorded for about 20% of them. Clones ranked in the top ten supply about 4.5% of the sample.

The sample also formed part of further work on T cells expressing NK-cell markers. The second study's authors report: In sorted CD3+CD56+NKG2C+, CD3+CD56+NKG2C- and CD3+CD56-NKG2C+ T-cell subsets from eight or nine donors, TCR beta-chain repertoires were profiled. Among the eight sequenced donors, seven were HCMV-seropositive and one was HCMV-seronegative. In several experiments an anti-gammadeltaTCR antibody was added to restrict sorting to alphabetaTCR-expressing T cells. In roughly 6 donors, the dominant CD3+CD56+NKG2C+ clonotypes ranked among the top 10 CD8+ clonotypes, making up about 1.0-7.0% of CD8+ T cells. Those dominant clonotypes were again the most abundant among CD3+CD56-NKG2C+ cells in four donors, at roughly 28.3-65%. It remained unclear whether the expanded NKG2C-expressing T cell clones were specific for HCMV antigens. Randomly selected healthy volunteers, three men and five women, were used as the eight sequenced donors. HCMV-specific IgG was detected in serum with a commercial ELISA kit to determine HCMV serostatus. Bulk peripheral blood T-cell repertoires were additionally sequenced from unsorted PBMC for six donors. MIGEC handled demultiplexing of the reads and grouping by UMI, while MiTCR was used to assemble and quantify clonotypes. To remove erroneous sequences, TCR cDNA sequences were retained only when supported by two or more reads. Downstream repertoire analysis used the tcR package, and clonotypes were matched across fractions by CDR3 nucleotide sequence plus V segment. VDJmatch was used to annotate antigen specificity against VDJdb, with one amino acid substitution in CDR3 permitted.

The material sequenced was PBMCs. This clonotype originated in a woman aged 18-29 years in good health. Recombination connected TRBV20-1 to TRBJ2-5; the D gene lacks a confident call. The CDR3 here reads CSALTWETQYF. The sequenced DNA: TGCAGTGCCCTGACGTGGGAGACCCAGTACTTC.